This record looks at one T cell receptor (beta chain) sequence and its context. Its specificity is unknown. The data stem from a study of cytomegalovirus exposure and HLA in healthy donors. The overall study: Drawn from HLA-typed donors, 80 million to 95 million unique TCRs were held in an early data release.

Primers for the PCR totalled 60 Vbeta and 13 Jbeta. The method was immunoSEQ multiplex PCR; TCRdb's version includes in-frame clones alone and lacks a portion of them. The sample records 150,000 or so clones, 80% to 90% being singletons. Study observations and caveats: There were reportedly fewer N-insertions in an Asian-associated ancestry cluster than the approximately 670-donor mean, in a later analysis. Presence/absence results assume similar sequencing depth per donor, which may not hold.

Trimming took 0 bases from V and 7 from J; bases not matched to a gene: 3. Looked up from germline, CDR1 is SGHNT and CDR2 is YYREEE (reference sequence). CDR3 length equals 15 residues. Sampled while nominally healthy, donors likely had unrecorded immune exposures. The source of this sequence is a young woman in good health and CMV-seronegative. V is TRBV5-4 and J is TRBJ2-1; the match to TRBD2 covers 11 bases. Specimen: PBMCs. CDR3 bases: TGTGCCAGCAGCTTGGGGGGACTAGCGGTTAATGAGCAGTTCTTC. Residues: CASSLGGLAVNEQFF. Together with reference TRBV5-4 and TRBJ2-1, the CDR3 gives the full variable domain: ETGVTQSPTHLIKTRGQQVTLRCSSQSGHNTVSWYQQALGQGPQFIFQYYREEENGRGNFPPRFSGLQFPNYSSELNVNALELDDSALYLCASSLGGLAVNEQFFGPGTRLTVL.